This note documents a single TCR beta chain sequence. This entry belongs to a study of blood T cell repertoires in COVID-19. Study-wide context: PBMCs, B-cell-depleted T cells, or T cells provided the cDNA or gDNA that made up the material.

Trimming removed 1 base at V and 11 bases at J, with 23 bases between. This CDR3 spans 16 amino acids. Germline loops: CDR1 SGHNT, CDR2 YYREEE (reference sequence). Allocation to cohorts depended on clinical history reported by the participants. In the authors' methods: Estimates of nucleated cell counts were drawn from the amplification of reference gene primers. TCRdb's copy holds only in-frame clones and misses some; the assay was immunoSEQ multiplex PCR. Clonal size and the V and J genes are those of that table, whereas D and trimming came from the DNA. Among about 200,000 clones, 65% to 90% were seen once, and the ten largest hold about an eighth.

This receptor was identified in a man aged 35 to 55 who had recovered from COVID-19. J is TRBJ2-3 and V is TRBV5-4; D is perhaps TRBD2 (6 bases). Sequenced material: PBMCs or T cells enriched from blood (not recorded which). In nucleotides, the CDR3 is TGTGCCAGCAGCTTGCCATCGGGACCACTCGGGAGTGAGCAGTATTTT. Translation: CASSLPSGPLGSEQYF. Variable domain in full (rest from reference TRBV5-4 and TRBJ2-3): ETGVTQSPTHLIKTRGQQVTLRCSSQSGHNTVSWYQQALGQGPQFIFQYYREEENGRGNFPPRFSGLQFPNYSSELNVNALELDDSALYLCASSLPSGPLGSEQYFGPGTRLTVL.